This T cell receptor beta chain was sequenced during a study of OX40 agonist ivuxolimab in advanced cancers. Sequenced by immunoSEQ multiplex PCR; TCRdb stores in-frame clones only, minus some. The table shows about 89,000 clones, with roughly 93% occurring only once. V dropped 5 bases and J dropped 5 bases, with 12 bases sitting between them. The CDR3 has 13 amino acids. Germline-derived CDR1 and CDR2 are SGHAT and FQNNGV. The chain carries TRBV11-2 and TRBJ1-2; TRBD1 is a possible D gene (5 bases). The sequences come from CD4+ or CD8+ T cells sorted from blood, collected in a trial of the OX40 agonist ivuxolimab. The TCR comes from an adult with an advanced solid tumor such as melanoma, head and neck, liver or kidney cancer. The CDR3 reads CASSAVQGYGYTF. The CDR3, as DNA: TGTGCCAGCAGCGCCGTGCAGGGTTATGGCTACACCTTC.